This TCR beta chain was observed in a study of blood T cells in healthy people across ages. Comments on this clonotype: One end of the junction does not line up with germline, which may come from a read error.

CDR3 length: 10 residues. Germline CDR1 and CDR2: SGDLS and YYNGEE. It was with a sample-barcoded 5' primer and a J-beta primer mix that a second PCR of roughly 6 to 12 cycles was run. One entry per CDR3 protein, called by TCRdb with MiXCR from the 5' RACE reads. The sample holds about 640,000 distinct CDR3 sequences, roughly 58% seen once. The TCR sequence derives from a man in his sixties in good health. The chain uses TRBV9 and TRBJ2-3, with D maybe TRBD2 (5 bases). The sample taken for sequencing was blood. CDR3 sequence: CASNGDTQSF. In DNA form, the CDR3 reads TGTGCCAGTAACGGGGATACGCAGTCTTTT.